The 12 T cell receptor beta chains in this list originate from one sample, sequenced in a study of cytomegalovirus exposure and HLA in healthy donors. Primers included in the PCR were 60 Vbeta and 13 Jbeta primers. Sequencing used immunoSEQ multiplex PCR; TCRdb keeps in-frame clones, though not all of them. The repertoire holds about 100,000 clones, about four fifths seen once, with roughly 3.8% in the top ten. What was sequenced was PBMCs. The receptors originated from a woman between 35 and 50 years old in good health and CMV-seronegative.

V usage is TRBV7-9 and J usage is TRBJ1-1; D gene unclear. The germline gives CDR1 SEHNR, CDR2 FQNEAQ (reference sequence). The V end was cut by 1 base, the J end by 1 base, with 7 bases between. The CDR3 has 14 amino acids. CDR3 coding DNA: TGTGCCAGCAGCTTAGTTCCGGGGAACACTGAAGCTTTCTTT. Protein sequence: CASSLVPGNTEAFF.

CDR3 DNA: TGTGCCTACGGTACCGGGACAGGTGGCCCGCGTGGAAACACCATATATTTT. This codes for CAYGTGTGGPRGNTIYF. The chain uses TRBV30 and TRBJ1-3; 8 bases match TRBD1. Germline V gives CDR1 GTSNPN, CDR2 SVGIG (reference sequence). The CDR3 covers 17 residues. The J segment lost 3 bases and the V segment lost 7 bases, leaving 17 bases of the junction unmatched. Drawing the rest from reference TRBV30 and TRBJ1-3, the complete variable domain is SQTIHQWPATLVQPVGSPLSLECTVEGTSNPNLYWYRQAAGRGLQLLFYSVGIGQISSEVPQNLSASRPQDRQFILSSKKLLLSDSGFYLCAYGTGTGGPRGNTIYFGEGSWLTVV.

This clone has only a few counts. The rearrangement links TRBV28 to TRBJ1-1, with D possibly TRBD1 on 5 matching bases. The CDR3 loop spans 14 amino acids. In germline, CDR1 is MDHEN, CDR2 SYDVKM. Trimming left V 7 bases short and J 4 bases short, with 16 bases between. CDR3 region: CASTPSGLSTEAFF. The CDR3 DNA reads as TGTGCCAGCACCCCGTCAGGGCTGTCCACTGAAGCTTTCTTT.

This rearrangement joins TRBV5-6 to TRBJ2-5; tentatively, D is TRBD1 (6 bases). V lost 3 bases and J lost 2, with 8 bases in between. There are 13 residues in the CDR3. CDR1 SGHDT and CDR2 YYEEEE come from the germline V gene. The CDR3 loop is CASSWTVQETQYF. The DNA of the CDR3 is TGTGCCAGCAGCTGGACAGTACAAGAGACCCAGTACTTC.

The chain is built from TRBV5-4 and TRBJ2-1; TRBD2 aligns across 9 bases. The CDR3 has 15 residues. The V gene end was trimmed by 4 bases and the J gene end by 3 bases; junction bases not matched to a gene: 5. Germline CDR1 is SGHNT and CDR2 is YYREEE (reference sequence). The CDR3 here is CASSNSGGVYNEQFF. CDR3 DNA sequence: TGTGCCAGCAGCAATAGCGGGGGAGTCTACAATGAGCAGTTCTTC.

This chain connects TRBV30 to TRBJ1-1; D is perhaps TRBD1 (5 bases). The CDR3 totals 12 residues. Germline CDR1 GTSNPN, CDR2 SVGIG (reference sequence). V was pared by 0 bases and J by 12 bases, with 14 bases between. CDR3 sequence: CAWSVGVPAPFF. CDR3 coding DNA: TGTGCCTGGAGTGTAGGGGTCCCGGCACCTTTCTTT.

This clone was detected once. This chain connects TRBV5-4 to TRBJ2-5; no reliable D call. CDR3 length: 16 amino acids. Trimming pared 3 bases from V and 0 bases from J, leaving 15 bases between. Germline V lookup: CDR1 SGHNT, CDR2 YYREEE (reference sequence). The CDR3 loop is CASSSYTGSHQETQYF. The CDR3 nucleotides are TGTGCCAGCAGCTCCTACACCGGGTCTCACCAAGAGACCCAGTACTTC. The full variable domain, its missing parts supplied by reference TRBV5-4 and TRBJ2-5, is ETGVTQSPTHLIKTRGQQVTLRCSSQSGHNTVSWYQQALGQGPQFIFQYYREEENGRGNFPPRFSGLQFPNYSSELNVNALELDDSALYLCASSSYTGSHQETQYFGPGTRLLVL.

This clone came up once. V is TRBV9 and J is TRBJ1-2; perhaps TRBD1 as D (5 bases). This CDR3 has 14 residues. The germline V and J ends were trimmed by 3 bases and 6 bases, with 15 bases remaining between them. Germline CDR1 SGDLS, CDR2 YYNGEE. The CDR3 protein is CASSGTWYGDGYTF. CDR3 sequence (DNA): TGTGCCAGCAGCGGGACATGGTATGGGGATGGCTACACCTTC. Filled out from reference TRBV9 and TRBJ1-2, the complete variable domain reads DSGVTQTPKHLITATGQRVTLRCSPRSGDLSVYWYQQSLDQGLQFLIQYYNGEERAKGNILERFSAQQFPDLHSELNLSSLELGDSALYFCASSGTWYGDGYTFGSGTRLTVV.

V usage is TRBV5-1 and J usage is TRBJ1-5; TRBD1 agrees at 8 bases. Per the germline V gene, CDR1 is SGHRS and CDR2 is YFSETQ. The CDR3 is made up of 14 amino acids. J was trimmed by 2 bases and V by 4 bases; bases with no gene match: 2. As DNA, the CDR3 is TGCGCCAGCAGCGAGGGACAGGGCAATCAGCCCCAGCATTTT. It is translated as CASSEGQGNQPQHF.

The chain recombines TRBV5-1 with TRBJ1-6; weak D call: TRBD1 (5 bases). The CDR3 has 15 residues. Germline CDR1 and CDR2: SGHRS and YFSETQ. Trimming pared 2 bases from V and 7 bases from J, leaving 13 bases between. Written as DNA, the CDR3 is TGCGCCAGCAGCTTCCGACAGAGCGAGAATTCACCCCTCCACTTT. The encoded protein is CASSFRQSENSPLHF. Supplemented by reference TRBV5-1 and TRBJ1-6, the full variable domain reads KAGVTQTPRYLIKTRGQQVTLSCSPISGHRSVSWYQQTPGQGLQFLFEYFSETQRNKGNFPGRFSGRQFSNSRSEMNVSTLELGDSALYLCASSFRQSENSPLHFGNGTRLTVT.

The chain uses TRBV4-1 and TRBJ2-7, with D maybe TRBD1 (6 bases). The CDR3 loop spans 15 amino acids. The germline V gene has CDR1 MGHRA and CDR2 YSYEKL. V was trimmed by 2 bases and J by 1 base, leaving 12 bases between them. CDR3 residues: CASSQTGYASYEQYF. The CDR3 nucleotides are TGCGCCAGCAGCCAAACAGGGTACGCATCCTACGAGCAGTACTTC.

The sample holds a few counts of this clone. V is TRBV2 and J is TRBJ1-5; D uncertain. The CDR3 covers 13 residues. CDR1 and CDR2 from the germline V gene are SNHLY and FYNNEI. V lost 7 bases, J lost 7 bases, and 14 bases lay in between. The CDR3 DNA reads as TGTGCCAGCACGCAGGAGGGAGGCCAGCCCCAGCATTTT. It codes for CASTQEGGQPQHF.